This T cell receptor (beta chain) is drawn from a study of memory CD4+ T cells and cytomegalovirus serostatus. Looking at the study overall: Of the healthy Belgian adults, 8 to 10 were CMV seropositive and 24 seronegative.

The CDR3 spans 15 residues. Per germline, CDR1 MDHEN and CDR2 SYDVKM. Trimming removed 6 bases from V and 7 bases from J; junction bases left unmatched: 10. Authors' data handling: Out-of-frame sequences were removed, leaving 2,204,828 distinct TCRbeta sequences. Produced via immunoSEQ multiplex PCR; TCRdb's table is partial and in-frame only. V, J and clone size were drawn from that table, and D and trimming were deduced from the DNA. The table records tens of thousands of clones, about three quarters of them present only once. Single viable CD3+CD4+CD8-CD45RO+ cells were sorted as the memory CD4+ T cells.

Sample: memory CD4+ T cells from blood. The TCR sequence derives from an adult in good health and CMV-seropositive. V and J are TRBV28 and TRBJ1-1, with 11 bases fitting TRBD1. CDR3 in DNA: TGTGCCAGCAGCCCTGGACAGGGGGCTACGGGTGAAGCTTTCTTT. This gives the protein CASSPGQGATGEAFF.